The 31 T cell receptor beta chains listed next were all sequenced from one sample in a study of identical twins. TCRdb reprocessed the 5' RACE reads via MiXCR and lists one record per CDR3 protein. The table has 450,000 or so distinct CDR3 sequences, 13% to 15% seen once. In addition, the sample was reused for a study of yellow fever vaccine responses in identical twins.

The sequenced material came from CD4+ T cells sorted from blood. The receptors were sampled from a woman younger than 30 in good health.

The sample holds many counts of this clonotype. This chain connects TRBV5-1 to TRBJ2-3; 7 nucleotides match TRBD1. This CDR3 is 14 amino acids long. V lost 4 bases, J lost 1 base, and 3 bases stayed unmatched. CDR1 is SGHRS and CDR2 is YFSETQ in the germline V gene. CDR3 amino acids: CASSDGTGTDTQYF. CDR3 sequence (DNA): TGCGCCAGCAGCGACGGGACAGGCACAGATACGCAGTATTTT.

The chain has TRBV4-3 and TRBJ2-1; 12 positions match TRBD2. Germline V gene lookup returns CDR1 LGHNA and CDR2 YSLEER. The CDR3 runs 16 residues. V lost 1 base, J lost 9 bases, and 7 bases stayed unmatched. The CDR3 sequence is CASSQVTSGRGTEQFF. The DNA for the CDR3 is TGCGCCAGCAGCCAAGTGACTAGCGGGAGAGGGACTGAGCAGTTCTTC.

This clonotype was picked up a small number of times. The gene calls are TRBV11-2 and TRBJ2-3; 11 bases are shared with TRBD2. V was pared by 6 bases and J by 4 bases, with 18 bases of the junction left unmatched. Looked up from germline, CDR1 is SGHAT and CDR2 is FQNNGV. The CDR3 has 19 residues. The CDR3, as DNA: TGTGCCAGCAGTTTATTCCTCCTTAGCGGGAGGGCCAGCGCAGATACGCAGTATTTT. Amino acid sequence: CASSLFLLSGRASADTQYF.

V gene TRBV20-1 combines with J gene TRBJ2-7; D not resolved. Trimming took off 0 bases at V and 6 bases at J, with 12 bases between the two ends. In germline, CDR1 is DFQATT, CDR2 SNEGSKA (reference sequence). There are 13 residues in the CDR3. The CDR3 region is CSAREAAFSEQYF. CDR3 nucleotides: TGCAGTGCTAGAGAAGCAGCTTTTAGCGAGCAGTACTTC.

This clonotype appeared a few times. CDR3 loop: CSANRAGVTEAFF. The CDR3 DNA is TGCAGCGCCAACAGGGCCGGGGTTACTGAAGCTTTCTTT. The J gene is TRBJ1-1, the V gene TRBV29-1, with a possible D match to TRBD1 (6 bases). This CDR3 comprises 13 residues. Trimming cost V 7 bases and J 5 bases, with 17 bases left between them. The germline V gene encodes CDR1 SQVTM and CDR2 ANQGSEA.

This rearrangement joins TRBV5-5 to TRBJ2-3, with 12 bases fitting TRBD1. V shed 5 bases and J 4 bases; nucleotides not matched to a gene: 8. Per germline, CDR1 SGHKS and CDR2 YYEKEE (reference sequence). There are 16 residues in the CDR3. CDR3 bases: TGTGCCAGCAGATCCGGGACAGGGGGCCGGGCAGATACGCAGTATTTT. Translation gives CASRSGTGGRADTQYF.

This chain connects TRBV12-3 or TRBV12-4 to TRBJ2-3, with 7 positions matching TRBD2. The J segment lost 3 bases and the V segment lost 6 bases, leaving 12 bases of the junction unmatched. This CDR3 comprises 16 residues. The CDR3 region has the DNA TGTGCCAGCAGCCCGGGTCTAGCGGCGTTTACAGATACGCAGTATTTT. Protein: CASSPGLAAFTDTQYF.

CDR3 loop: CASSQGTASYNEQFF. The DNA of the CDR3 is TGCGCCAGCAGCCAGGGGACGGCCTCATACAATGAGCAGTTCTTC. The rearrangement joins TRBV4-1 to TRBJ2-1, with D tentatively TRBD1 or TRBD2 (5 bases each). The germline V gene has CDR1 MGHRA and CDR2 YSYEKL. The length of the CDR3 is 15 residues. Trimming stripped 3 bases from V and 4 bases from J, with 13 bases between.

This clonotype was counted a few times. This chain links TRBV19 with TRBJ1-5; D not certain. The CDR3 is 12 residues long. V shed 9 bases and J shed 5 bases, with 11 bases lying between them. CDR1 and CDR2 from the germline V gene are LNHDA and SQIVND (reference sequence). CDR3: CASTVWDQPQHF. The DNA of the CDR3 is TGTGCCAGCACGGTCTGGGATCAGCCCCAGCATTTT.

The gene calls are TRBV29-1 and TRBJ2-7; D is perhaps TRBD1 or TRBD2 (6 bases each). The CDR3 consists of 15 residues. The V end was cut by 5 bases, the J end by 2 bases, with 19 bases between. Germline V gene sequence: CDR1 SQVTM, CDR2 ANQGSEA. CDR3 DNA: TGCAGCGTTTCCAATGGAGGGGGTGAAACCTACGAGCAGTACTTC. Residues: CSVSNGGGETYEQYF.

This clonotype was seen a handful of times. The V call is TRBV5-1, the J call TRBJ2-2, with D possibly being TRBD2 (5 bases). From germline, CDR1 is SGHRS and CDR2 YFSETQ. Trimming took off 0 bases at V and 4 bases at J, with 10 bases between the two ends. The CDR3 has 15 residues. CDR3 sequence (DNA): TGCGCCAGCAGCTTGGGAGGGAGCGCCACCGGGGAGCTGTTTTTT. Its translation is CASSLGGSATGELFF.

This clonotype was seen only a few times. The rearrangement links TRBV11-2 to TRBJ2-3, with a possible D match to TRBD1 (6 bases). CDR3 length: 15 residues. The germline V gene encodes CDR1 SGHAT and CDR2 FQNNGV. Trimming cost V 2 bases and J 3 bases, with 12 bases left between them. As DNA, the CDR3 is TGTGCCAGCAGCTTATGGGGCAGGGGTACAGATACGCAGTATTTT. Translated: CASSLWGRGTDTQYF.

This chain uses TRBV29-1 with TRBJ2-5, with a tentative D call TRBD2 (5 bases). This CDR3 has 12 residues. Germline V gene data show CDR1 as SQVTM and CDR2 as ANQGSEA. V lost 2 bases and J 2 bases, leaving 6 bases between the germline ends. DNA for the CDR3: TGCAGCGTTGAAACGGGACAAGAGACCCAGTACTTC. Protein product: CSVETGQETQYF.

This chain joins TRBV29-1 and TRBJ1-1, with a weak D call TRBD1 (5 bases). Germline V CDR1 and CDR2: SQVTM, ANQGSEA. This CDR3 region has 12 residues. V gave up 6 bases and J gave up 2 bases, with 10 bases separating them. The CDR3: CSVNQGNTEAFF. The CDR3 nucleotides read TGCAGCGTGAACCAGGGAAACACTGAAGCTTTCTTT.

Points on this clonotype: This may be a read error: a much more frequent sequence differs by one nucleotide. The chain employs TRBV7-9 and TRBJ2-7; D remains unclear. The CDR3 runs 15 residues. CDR1 is SEHNR, CDR2 FQNEAQ, per germline (reference sequence). The CDR3 loop reads CASNLGGHSSYEQYF. The CDR3 region has the DNA TGTGCCAGCAACTTAGGCGGTCATTCGTCCTACGAGCAGTACTTC. Full variable domain (outside the CDR3, taken from reference TRBV7-9 and TRBJ2-7): DTGVSQNPRHKITKRGQNVTFRCDPISEHNRLYWYRQTLGQGPEFLTYFQNEAQLEKSRLLSDRFSAERPKGSFSTLEIQRTEQGDSAMYLCASNLGGHSSYEQYFGPGTRLTVT.

The gene calls are TRBV20-1 and TRBJ2-2; tentative D call: TRBD2 (6 bases). CDR1 and CDR2 from the germline V gene are DFQATT and SNEGSKA (reference sequence). Trimming removed 3 bases from V and 0 bases from J, with 11 bases in between. This CDR3 region has 15 residues. CDR3 protein: CSASSSGANTGELFF. The CDR3 DNA reads as TGCAGTGCTAGTTCCTCGGGAGCGAACACCGGGGAGCTGTTTTTT.

A few counts support this clonotype. V and J are TRBV7-9 and TRBJ2-7; possible D gene TRBD1, 6 bases. The V gene's germline CDR1 is SEHNR and CDR2 FQNEAQ (reference sequence). The V end was cut by 7 bases, the J end by 0 bases, with 19 bases between. This CDR3 contains 16 residues. This chain's CDR3 is CASTGQQGSSSYEQYF. CDR3 in DNA: TGTGCCAGCACCGGCCAACAGGGTTCTAGCTCCTACGAGCAGTACTTC.

This chain connects TRBV19 to TRBJ2-2; no clear D gene. V lost 8 bases and J 2 bases, leaving 9 bases between the germline ends. Looked up from germline, CDR1 is LNHDA and CDR2 is SQIVND (reference sequence). The CDR3 sequence is 13 residues long. CDR3 amino acids: CASQGKNTGELFF. The CDR3 bases are TGTGCCAGTCAAGGCAAAAACACCGGGGAGCTGTTTTTT.

In this sample, this clonotype turned up once. The gene calls are TRBV7-9 and TRBJ1-2; a possible D gene is TRBD1 (5 bases). This CDR3 region has 14 residues. Looked up from germline, CDR1 is SEHNR and CDR2 is FQNEAQ (reference sequence). The V gene lost 1 base and the J gene lost 4 bases, with 10 bases spanning the gap. Here the CDR3 reads CASSLEGSAYGYTF. CDR3 sequence (DNA): TGTGCCAGCAGCTTAGAGGGGTCGGCCTATGGCTACACCTTC.

This clonotype was detected ten times or more. The rearrangement links TRBV7-8 to TRBJ2-1; 11 bases align to TRBD2. Germline CDR1 SGHVS, CDR2 FQNEAQ. This CDR3 is 18 amino acids long. The junction had 9 bases not matched to a gene; V was cut back by 2 bases and J by 3 bases. The CDR3 is CASSLRVVTSGGYNEQFF. The CDR3 region has the DNA TGTGCCAGCAGCTTAAGGGTGGTCACTAGCGGGGGCTACAATGAGCAGTTCTTC.

Many counts were recorded for this clonotype. The genes are TRBV10-3 and TRBJ2-5, with D possibly called TRBD1 or TRBD2 (6 bases each). Germline values: CDR1 ENHRY, CDR2 SYGVKD. This CDR3 is 13 amino acids long. With 4 bases removed from V and 4 bases from J, the gap between germline ends came to 10 bases. The CDR3 nucleotides are TGTGCCATCAGTGGCAGGGGAGGAGAGACCCAGTACTTC. Encoded protein: CAISGRGGETQYF.

This clonotype has ten or more counts. V usage is TRBV24-1 and J usage is TRBJ2-1, with 12 bases that match TRBD1. The trim removed 4 bases at V and 7 bases at J, leaving 10 bases unmatched. The CDR3 extends over 17 amino acids. Germline CDR1 reads KGHDR; CDR2 reads SFDVKD. The CDR3 DNA sequence: TGTGCCACCAGTGACACCGGGACAGGGGGCGCTTCGAATGAGCAGTTCTTC. It is translated as CATSDTGTGGASNEQFF.

The V call is TRBV5-1, the J call TRBJ1-1; TRBD1 matches 11 bases. This CDR3 has 15 residues. The germline V gene has CDR1 SGHRS and CDR2 YFSETQ. V lost 0 bases, J lost 4 bases, and 2 bases stayed unmatched. The CDR3 DNA reads TGCGCCAGCAGCTTGGGGACAGGGGGCATCACTGAAGCTTTCTTT. This encodes CASSLGTGGITEAFF.

Comments on this clonotype: One junction end does not reproduce the germline sequence, and a read error may be involved. This chain uses TRBV20-1 with TRBJ2-2, with 9 positions matching TRBD1. Germline V gene data show CDR1 as DFQATT and CDR2 as SNEGSKA (reference sequence). The CDR3 has 16 residues. The CDR3 nucleotides read TGCAGTGCTAGAGTTCCCGGGACAGGGAACCCCGGGGAGCTGTTTTTT. Residues: CSARVPGTGNPGELFF.

The rearrangement uses TRBV12-5 and TRBJ2-1; 12 bases agree with TRBD2. In germline, CDR1 is LGHNT, CDR2 FRNRAP. Unmatched junction bases numbered 4, after V lost 5 bases and J lost 8 bases. The CDR3 has 14 residues. The CDR3 spells CASGTSGRFDEQFF. For the CDR3, the DNA is TGTGCTAGTGGTACTAGCGGGAGGTTCGATGAGCAGTTCTTC.

The chain joins TRBV9 to TRBJ2-3; 7 bases are shared with TRBD2. Germline V gene data show CDR1 as SGDLS and CDR2 as YYNGEE. V dropped 0 bases and J dropped 8; count of bases not matched to a gene: 9. The CDR3 is made up of 15 amino acids. DNA of the CDR3: TGTGCCAGCAGCGTAGAGGCTAGCGGTACGGGTACGCAGTATTTT. Translation gives CASSVEASGTGTQYF.

This clonotype was seen a few times. The chain uses TRBV14 and TRBJ2-6, with a possible D match to TRBD1 (5 bases). Trimming shortened V by 2 bases and J by 2 bases, and 28 bases separated the two germline ends. This CDR3 comprises 22 residues. Germline V gene data show CDR1 as SGHDN and CDR2 as FVKESK. Here the CDR3 reads CASSQKYSGKGYVEAGANVLTF. CDR3 DNA: TGTGCCAGCAGCCAAAAATACTCAGGGAAAGGATATGTCGAGGCTGGGGCCAACGTCCTGACTTTC.

In its sample, this clonotype was seen many times. The chain joins TRBV28 to TRBJ2-7; unclear D gene. Germline V gene lookup returns CDR1 MDHEN and CDR2 SYDVKM. V was trimmed by 5 bases and J by 6 bases, leaving 11 bases between them. The CDR3 extends over 12 amino acids. CDR3 sequence reads: CASSTDRGEQYF. CDR3 nucleotides: TGTGCCAGCAGTACAGACCGAGGCGAGCAGTACTTC.

A few counts support this clonotype. V and J are TRBV3-1 and TRBJ2-2; the D is unclear. Looked up from germline, CDR1 is LGHDT and CDR2 is YNNKEL (reference sequence). This CDR3 spans 20 amino acids. V lost 4 bases and J lost 0, with 24 bases in between. The CDR3 region has the DNA TGTGCCAGCAGCCCGCTCCGGCCCGGCGGAGTAAGCGCGAACACCGGGGAGCTGTTTTTT. It codes for CASSPLRPGGVSANTGELFF.

This sequence joins TRBV11-3 and TRBJ2-3; D remains ambiguous. With 3 bases removed from V and 7 bases from J, the gap between germline ends came to 8 bases. The CDR3 extends over 12 amino acids. From germline, CDR1 is SGHNT and CDR2 YENEEA. The CDR3 nucleotides are TGTGCCAGCAGCTTCTATCCGTATACGCAGTATTTT. It yields the protein CASSFYPYTQYF.

The gene calls are TRBV5-1 and TRBJ2-1; D remains unclear. V was clipped by 0 bases and J by 3 bases, with 10 bases between them. The CDR3 is made up of 15 amino acids. Germline V gene lookup returns CDR1 SGHRS and CDR2 YFSETQ. CDR3 sequence: CASSLERSRYNEQFF. Here the CDR3 DNA reads TGCGCCAGCAGCTTGGAGCGCAGTCGCTACAATGAGCAGTTCTTC.